This is a list of T cell receptor beta chains from one sample in a study of T cells in Graves' hyperthyroidism and ophthalmopathy. Via MiXCR, TCRdb re-called the multiplex PCR reads, giving one row per CDR3 protein. The table includes about 610,000 distinct CDR3 sequences, about a sixth detected once. The specimen sequenced was blood. These receptors originate from a woman aged 40-49 years with Graves' ophthalmopathy. Both conserved end residues are part of each CDR3. A D gene is named only where the DNA matches it firmly. Clone size is stated in some rows and not others, as once, few, many or a class when expanded.

clone size: NA; V gene: TRBV7-9; D gene: TRBD2; J gene: TRBJ2-2; CDR3 protein: CASSTTTTSGNPGELFF; CDR3 DNA: TGTGCCAGCAGCACCACAACGACTAGCGGGAACCCCGGGGAGCTGTTTTTT
clone size: few; V gene: TRBV5-1; D gene: NA; J gene: TRBJ2-5; CDR3 protein: CASSLGEGGETQYF; CDR3 DNA: TGCGCCAGCAGCTTAGGAGAAGGTGGCGAGACCCAGTACTTC
clone size: NA; V gene: TRBV7-2; D gene: TRBD1; J gene: TRBJ1-6; CDR3 protein: CASSLRRQGVSPLHF; CDR3 DNA: TGTGCCAGCAGCTTACGCCGGCAGGGGGTTTCACCCCTCCACTTT
clone size: once; V gene: TRBV5-1; D gene: TRBD2; J gene: TRBJ2-1; CDR3 protein: CASSFRLAGEGEQFF; CDR3 DNA: TGCGCCAGCAGCTTCAGACTAGCGGGAGAGGGTGAGCAGTTCTTC
clone size: many; V gene: TRBV2; D gene: NA; J gene: TRBJ2-1; CDR3 protein: CASSMDEQFF; CDR3 DNA: TGTGCCAGCTCTATGGATGAGCAGTTCTTC
clone size: NA; V gene: TRBV4-1; D gene: TRBD1; J gene: TRBJ2-5; CDR3 protein: CASSQVRGRGLGQETQYF; CDR3 DNA: TGCGCCAGCAGCCAAGTCCGGGGCAGGGGGCTGGGGCAAGAGACCCAGTACTTC
clone size: NA; V gene: TRBV10-3; D gene: NA; J gene: TRBJ2-7; CDR3 protein: CAISKTGDYGQYF; CDR3 DNA: TGTGCCATCAGCAAAACAGGGGACTACGGGCAGTACTTC
clone size: many; V gene: TRBV5-6; D gene: NA; J gene: TRBJ2-2; CDR3 protein: CASSLNTYTGELFF; CDR3 DNA: TGTGCCAGCAGCTTGAACACCTACACCGGGGAGCTGTTTTTT
clone size: many; V gene: TRBV12-3/TRBV12-4; D gene: NA; J gene: TRBJ2-3; CDR3 protein: CASSRLRDTQYF; CDR3 DNA: TGTGCCAGCAGCCGACTACGCGATACGCAGTATTTT
clone size: few; V gene: TRBV7-2; D gene: NA; J gene: TRBJ2-7; CDR3 protein: CASSKSGTVSYEQYF; CDR3 DNA: TGTGCCAGCAGCAAGTCCGGGACCGTATCCTACGAGCAGTACTTC
clone size: NA; V gene: TRBV9; D gene: NA; J gene: TRBJ1-1; CDR3 protein: CASSAWVGGQTEAFF; CDR3 DNA: TGTGCCAGCAGCGCCTGGGTAGGGGGGCAAACTGAAGCTTTCTTT
clone size: many; V gene: TRBV5-1; D gene: TRBD2; J gene: TRBJ2-7; CDR3 protein: CASSLSSGRYEQYF; CDR3 DNA: TGCGCCAGCAGCTTGAGTAGCGGGAGGTACGAGCAGTACTTC
clone size: many; V gene: TRBV18; D gene: NA; J gene: TRBJ1-5; CDR3 protein: CASSRSGSNQPQHF; CDR3 DNA: TGTGCCAGCTCACGCTCGGGTAGCAATCAGCCCCAGCATTTT
clone size: many; V gene: TRBV7-9; D gene: NA; J gene: TRBJ2-7; CDR3 protein: CASSLAWTPVGYEQYF; CDR3 DNA: TGTGCCAGCAGCTTAGCCTGGACTCCGGTCGGCTACGAGCAGTACTTC
clone size: NA; V gene: TRBV3-1; D gene: NA; J gene: TRBJ1-6; CDR3 protein: CASSQDRPGGGTLHF; CDR3 DNA: TGTGCCAGCAGCCAAGATAGGCCCGGGGGTGGAACCCTCCACTTT
clone size: NA; V gene: TRBV6-2/TRBV6-3; D gene: NA; J gene: TRBJ1-2; CDR3 protein: CASRASGDSNYGYTF; CDR3 DNA: TGTGCCAGCAGAGCCTCAGGGGATTCTAACTATGGCTACACCTTC
clone size: NA; V gene: TRBV24-1; D gene: TRBD1; J gene: TRBJ2-2; CDR3 protein: CATSSAGGRTGELFF; CDR3 DNA: TGTGCCACCAGTTCGGCAGGGGGACGAACCGGGGAGCTGTTTTTT
clone size: few; V gene: TRBV12-3/TRBV12-4; D gene: TRBD1; J gene: TRBJ1-3; CDR3 protein: CASSFTGVSGNTIYF; CDR3 DNA: TGTGCCAGCAGTTTCACAGGGGTCTCTGGAAACACCATATATTTT
clone size: few; V gene: TRBV20-1; D gene: NA; J gene: TRBJ2-2; CDR3 protein: CSAREGSHTGELFF; CDR3 DNA: TGCAGTGCTAGGGAGGGGTCGCACACCGGGGAGCTGTTTTTT
clone size: few; V gene: TRBV6-1; D gene: NA; J gene: TRBJ1-5; CDR3 protein: CASTIGVNQPQHF; CDR3 DNA: TGTGCCAGCACCATAGGGGTGAATCAGCCCCAGCATTTT
clone size: NA; V gene: TRBV30; D gene: TRBD2; J gene: TRBJ2-3; CDR3 protein: CAWRLAGGDTQYF; CDR3 DNA: TGTGCCTGGCGGCTAGCGGGAGGGGATACGCAGTATTTT
clone size: many; V gene: TRBV12-3/TRBV12-4; D gene: TRBD2; J gene: TRBJ2-1; CDR3 protein: CASSPRGLAAYNEQFF; CDR3 DNA: TGTGCCAGCAGTCCCAGAGGACTAGCGGCGTACAATGAGCAGTTCTTC
clone size: NA; V gene: TRBV11-2; D gene: NA; J gene: TRBJ1-2; CDR3 protein: CASSSGEAALYGYTF; CDR3 DNA: TGTGCCAGCAGCTCCGGGGAGGCAGCTTTGTATGGCTACACCTTC
clone size: NA; V gene: TRBV6-1; D gene: NA; J gene: TRBJ2-6; CDR3 protein: CAIAWAGANVLTF; CDR3 DNA: TGTGCCATAGCGTGGGCTGGGGCCAACGTCCTGACTTTC
clone size: few; V gene: TRBV6-2/TRBV6-3; D gene: NA; J gene: TRBJ2-6; CDR3 protein: CASSYGGPAGANVLTF; CDR3 DNA: TGTGCCAGCAGTTACGGGGGGCCCGCCGGGGCCAACGTCCTGACTTTC
clone size: many; V gene: TRBV6-1; D gene: TRBD2; J gene: TRBJ2-1; CDR3 protein: CASRIAGGYNEQFF; CDR3 DNA: TGTGCCAGCCGGATAGCGGGGGGGTACAATGAGCAGTTCTTC
clone size: few; V gene: TRBV5-1; D gene: NA; J gene: TRBJ2-3; CDR3 protein: CASSLAGGAGTDTQYF; CDR3 DNA: TGCGCCAGCAGCTTGGCCGGAGGGGCGGGCACAGATACGCAGTATTTT
clone size: few; V gene: TRBV2; D gene: TRBD1; J gene: TRBJ1-3; CDR3 protein: CAKTQGAGNTIYF; CDR3 DNA: TGTGCCAAAACACAGGGGGCTGGAAACACCATATATTTT